The clone carrying this TCR beta chain occurred once. The data are from a study of control samples from healthy donors and cancer patients. Profiled with immunoSEQ multiplex PCR; TCRdb holds only in-frame clones, not every one. The top ten clones hold about 1.4% of a sample with around 190,000 clones, around nine tenths of them seen once. This CDR3 comprises 13 residues. Looked up from germline, CDR1 is SNHLY and CDR2 is FYNNEI. The germline V and J ends were trimmed by 8 bases and 5 bases, with 15 bases remaining between them. This chain uses TRBV2 with TRBJ1-1, with a tentative D call TRBD1 (5 bases). The sample was blood. This receptor was taken from a man in his thirties or forties in good health. The CDR3 spells CASVRAGGTEAFF. CDR3 coding DNA: TGTGCCAGCGTGAGGGCGGGGGGAACTGAAGCTTTCTTT.